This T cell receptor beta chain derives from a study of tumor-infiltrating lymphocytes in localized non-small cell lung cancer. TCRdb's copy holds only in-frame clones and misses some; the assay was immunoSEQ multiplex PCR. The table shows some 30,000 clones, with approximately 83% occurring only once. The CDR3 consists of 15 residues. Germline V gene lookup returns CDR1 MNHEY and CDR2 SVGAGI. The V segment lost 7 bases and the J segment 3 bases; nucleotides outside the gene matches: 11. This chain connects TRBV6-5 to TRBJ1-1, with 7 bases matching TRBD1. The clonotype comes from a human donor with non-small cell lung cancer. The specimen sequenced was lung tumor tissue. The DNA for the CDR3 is TGTGCCAGCATTCCAAGCGGCAGGGGGGACACTGAAGCTTTCTTT. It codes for CASIPSGRGDTEAFF.